This is a list of T cell receptor beta chains from one sample in a study of cytomegalovirus exposure and HLA in healthy donors. Sequencing used immunoSEQ multiplex PCR; TCRdb keeps in-frame clones, though not all of them. The table lists 200,000 to 250,000 clones. Sequencing was carried out using PBMCs. The receptors were gathered from a woman aged 25 to 45 in good health and CMV-seropositive. Both conserved end residues are part of each CDR3.

TRBV18	TRBJ1-4	CASSLDRGLEKLFF
TRBV9	TRBJ2-1	CASSVGPHADEQFF
TRBV28	TRBJ2-7	CASSLAGGPGFDEQYF
TRBV30	TRBJ2-2	CALQGIRGAVF
TRBV7-7	TRBJ2-1	CASSLGNRPYNEQFF
TRBV19	TRBJ1-1	CASIGGLSAFF
TRBV9	TRBJ1-1	CASRGETEAFF
TRBV19	TRBJ1-1	CASSFIGQGTEAFF
TRBV29-1	TRBJ1-5	CSVQAGPNQPQHF
TRBV11-2	TRBJ2-7	CASNFINGYEQYF
TRBV6-6	TRBJ2-1	CASRQGNEQFF
TRBV29-1	TRBJ2-1	CSVELGQGYNEQFF
TRBV11-2	TRBJ2-2	CASSLVSTGELFF
TRBV10-3	TRBJ1-2	CAISVGGDYGYTF
TRBV7-2	TRBJ2-3	CASSFSSAGATF
TRBV5-6	TRBJ1-5	CASSSGQGPGPQHF
TRBV6-1	TRBJ1-5	CASSVHRGNQPQHF
TRBV6-5	TRBJ2-1	CASSPSGAHNEQFF
TRBV5-1	TRBJ2-5	CASSATGTETQYF
TRBV6-6	TRBJ1-4	CASSYRRATNEKLFF
TRBV27	TRBJ1-1	CASSLQLTAMPNTEAFF
TRBV7-9	TRBJ2-7	CASSSRALRGSDEQYF
TRBV4-1	TRBJ1-5	CASSPERGNQPQHF